Each of the 24 T cell receptor beta chains below was sequenced from the same sample in a study of blood T cell repertoires in COVID-19. Assay: immunoSEQ multiplex PCR; the TCRdb copy retains only in-frame clones and omits some. This sample has about 100,000 clones, with roughly 78% found just once. Sequencing was performed on peripheral blood. These receptor sequences come from a woman aged 80 or over with active or convalescent COVID-19.

This chain connects TRBV6-5 to TRBJ2-2; 14 nucleotides agree with TRBD2. Trimming at V came to 9 bases and at J to 6 bases, leaving 6 bases not matched to a gene. The CDR3 loop spans 15 amino acids. CDR1 is MNHEY and CDR2 is SVGAGI in the germline V gene. This CDR3 is CASLTSGRAAGELFF. CDR3 sequence (DNA): TGTGCCAGTCTGACTAGCGGGAGGGCCGCCGGGGAGCTGTTTTTT.

The gene calls are TRBV7-2 and TRBJ2-7, with 10 bases that match TRBD2. The CDR3 is 18 residues long. Germline V gene sequence: CDR1 SGHTA, CDR2 FQGNSA. Losses at the gene ends were 0 bases for V and 2 bases for J; bases not matched to a gene: 10. The CDR3 DNA reads TGTGCCAGCAGCTTAGCCCCTAGCGGGAGTTGGGGGACCTACGAGCAGTACTTC. Translating it yields CASSLAPSGSWGTYEQYF.

This rearrangement joins TRBV5-4 to TRBJ1-3, with unresolved D. Germline lookup yields CDR1 SGHNT and CDR2 YYREEE (reference sequence). The CDR3 is 18 residues long. The V gene lost 2 bases and the J gene lost 4 bases, with 22 bases spanning the gap. The CDR3 loop is CASSLFVSATGYGNTIYF. CDR3 coding DNA: TGTGCCAGCAGCTTATTTGTATCGGCCACGGGTTACGGAAACACCATATATTTT.

The rearrangement joins TRBV5-1 to TRBJ1-1; 7 bases map to TRBD1. Trimming removed 0 bases from V and 6 bases from J; junction bases left unmatched: 2. Germline CDR1 SGHRS, CDR2 YFSETQ. This CDR3 is built from 13 residues. CDR3 bases: TGCGCCAGCAGCTTGGGACAGGGTTCTGAAGCTTTCTTT. It translates to CASSLGQGSEAFF.

The chain uses TRBV7-2 and TRBJ2-7, with 7 bases lining up with TRBD2. The CDR3 is 16 residues long. V lost 5 bases and J lost 4; bases outside the gene matches: 14. Germline V gene data show CDR1 as SGHTA and CDR2 as FQGNSA. The CDR3 coding sequence is TGTGCCAGCAGCCCAAGACTAGCTGGTGCTTCTTACGAGCAGTACTTC. It encodes CASSPRLAGASYEQYF.

This clone was detected only a few times. The chain employs TRBV5-1 and TRBJ2-5; TRBD1 aligns across 9 bases. Looked up from germline, CDR1 is SGHRS and CDR2 is YFSETQ. The CDR3 consists of 15 residues. V dropped 7 bases and J dropped 4; count of bases not matched to a gene: 11. The CDR3 loop is CASQDGTGLRETQYF. CDR3 nucleotide sequence: TGCGCCAGCCAGGATGGGACAGGGCTTAGAGAGACCCAGTACTTC.

This sequence joins TRBV30 and TRBJ2-7; 8 bases fit TRBD1. V dropped 5 bases and J dropped 7; count of bases not matched to a gene: 7. Germline V gene lookup returns CDR1 GTSNPN and CDR2 SVGIG (reference sequence). CDR3 size: 12 residues. CDR3 loop: CAWAITGGEQYF. The CDR3 DNA reads TGTGCCTGGGCCATTACAGGGGGGGAGCAGTACTTC.

The chain recombines TRBV5-5 with TRBJ2-7; 8 positions match TRBD1. V lost 3 bases and J lost 3; bases outside the gene matches: 5. CDR3 length equals 14 residues. Germline values: CDR1 SGHKS, CDR2 YYEKEE (reference sequence). CDR3 bases: TGTGCCAGCAGCTGGGACAGGAGATTCTACGAGCAGTACTTC. It yields the protein CASSWDRRFYEQYF.

The genes are TRBV6-6 and TRBJ2-1, with 7 bases lining up with TRBD1. The CDR3 sequence is 16 residues long. Germline V gene lookup returns CDR1 MNHNY and CDR2 SVGAGI (reference sequence). With 0 bases clipped from V and 1 base from J, the junction kept 3 bases outside the gene matches. CDR3 DNA sequence: TGTGCCAGCAGTTACTCGTCAGGGGGTTCCTACAATGAGCAGTTCTTC. Amino acid sequence: CASSYSSGGSYNEQFF.

This clone is labeled medium-sized. The chain links TRBV6-4 to TRBJ2-1; D ambiguous. Germline CDR1 is MRHNA and CDR2 is SNTAGT. Trimming shortened V by 0 bases and J by 0 bases, and 6 bases separated the two germline ends. The CDR3 runs 15 residues. The CDR3 spells CASSDSPGSYNEQFF. The CDR3 nucleotides are TGTGCCAGCAGTGACTCCCCGGGCTCCTACAATGAGCAGTTCTTC.

The V gene is TRBV3-1 (or the pseudogene TRBV3-2), the J gene TRBJ1-4; 7 bases align to TRBD1. Germline assignment: CDR1 LGHDT and CDR2 YNNKEL (reference sequence). The CDR3 consists of 15 residues. J gave up 11 bases and V 4 bases, and 13 bases lay outside the gene matches. The CDR3 nucleotides are TGTGCCAGCAGCCGGGGGACAGCGGCTGGGGGGAAACTGTTTTTT. Amino acid sequence: CASSRGTAAGGKLFF.

V gene TRBV5-1 combines with J gene TRBJ1-1; D may be TRBD1 (5 bases). CDR3 size: 14 residues. Trimming cost V 0 bases and J 4 bases, with 10 bases left between them. Germline V gene data show CDR1 as SGHRS and CDR2 as YFSETQ. The CDR3 protein is CASSLAGGGTEAFF. The CDR3 nucleotides read TGCGCCAGCAGCTTGGCGGGGGGAGGCACTGAAGCTTTCTTT.

The V gene is TRBV6-5, the J gene TRBJ1-5; D is unclear. Germline lookup yields CDR1 MNHEY and CDR2 SVGAGI. The length of the CDR3 is 15 residues. V gave up 5 bases and J gave up 6 bases, with 17 bases separating them. CDR3 DNA sequence: TGTGCCAGCAGTCCCCGGGGAGGGAGGATTCAGCCCCAGCATTTT. It translates to CASSPRGGRIQPQHF.

The CDR3, as DNA: TGTGCCAGCAGCCAAGAAATACAGCAGTTGGCTTTCTTT. Its protein product is CASSQEIQQLAFF. The V gene is TRBV4-2, the J gene TRBJ1-1; D is undetermined. The length of the CDR3 is 13 residues. The V end was cut by 0 bases, the J end by 11 bases, with 13 bases between. From germline, CDR1 is LGHNA and CDR2 YNFKEQ.

The chain couples TRBV6-6 to TRBJ1-4; TRBD1 might be the D (6 bases). With 5 bases removed from V and 4 bases from J, the gap between germline ends came to 14 bases. CDR1 and CDR2 (germline): MNHNY, SVGAGI (reference sequence). This CDR3 is built from 15 residues. CDR3 nucleotides: TGTGCCAGCAGTCCCAGACAGGCGGGTAATGAAAAACTGTTTTTT. This encodes CASSPRQAGNEKLFF.

This chain joins TRBV11-1 and TRBJ2-6, with a possible D match to TRBD1 (6 bases). V was cut by 10 bases and J by 0 bases, with 16 bases left in between. CDR3 length: 16 amino acids. Germline lookup yields CDR1 SGHAT and CDR2 FQDESV (reference sequence). For the CDR3, the DNA is TGTGCCACGGCTGACAGGATAAGCTCTGGGGCCAACGTCCTGACTTTC. The encoded protein is CATADRISSGANVLTF.

This clone was observed a handful of times. The chain joins TRBV21-1 to TRBJ2-2; the table gives TRBD1 as D, unverified against the DNA. TRBV21-1 is termed a pseudogene. CDR3 size: 19 residues. This CDR3 reads CASSKREKVGQGDTGELFF. The DNA of the CDR3 is TGTGCCAGCAGCAAAAGAGAAAAGGTGGGACAGGGTGACACCGGGGAGCTGTTTTTT.

This clone was seen just once. V and J are TRBV20-1 and TRBJ2-1; 10 nucleotides line up with TRBD1. Looked up from germline, CDR1 is DFQATT and CDR2 is SNEGSKA (reference sequence). This CDR3 comprises 16 residues. V lost 3 bases to trimming and J lost 2 bases; unmatched junction nucleotides: 7. CDR3 in DNA: TGCAGTGCTAGTGTCCTGACAGGGGGCGCCTACAATGAGCAGTTCTTC. It specifies CSASVLTGGAYNEQFF.

The chain joins TRBV28 to TRBJ2-7; TRBD2 matches at 9 bases. V lost 5 bases to trimming and J lost 2 bases; unmatched junction nucleotides: 7. This CDR3 comprises 15 residues. The germline V gene encodes CDR1 MDHEN and CDR2 SYDVKM. CDR3 loop: CASSILTSGAYEQYF. CDR3 in DNA: TGTGCCAGCAGTATACTGACTAGCGGCGCCTACGAGCAGTACTTC.

This clone was counted a few times. The V and J genes are TRBV6-5 and TRBJ1-6; D is perhaps TRBD1 (6 bases). V was clipped by 4 bases and J by 7 bases, with 14 bases between them. The CDR3 is made up of 15 amino acids. The germline CDR1 and CDR2 sequences are MNHEY and SVGAGI. Here the CDR3 reads CASSLGGLGNSPLHF. The CDR3 nucleotides read TGTGCCAGCAGTTTAGGGGGTCTGGGGAATTCACCCCTCCACTTT.

This clone occurred once. J is TRBJ2-1 and V is TRBV19; a possible D gene is TRBD2 (6 bases). Germline V gene data show CDR1 as LNHDA and CDR2 as SQIVND (reference sequence). V was pared by 3 bases and J by 6 bases, with 15 bases between. This CDR3 spans 15 amino acids. CDR3 residues: CASSIGGSGSNEQFF. CDR3 DNA sequence: TGTGCCAGTAGTATTGGGGGTAGCGGCAGCAATGAGCAGTTCTTC.

This clone was picked up a small number of times. This CDR3 is CAIRNRGWQNTEAFF. Here the CDR3 DNA reads TGTGCCATCAGGAACAGGGGTTGGCAGAACACTGAAGCTTTCTTT. The J gene is TRBJ1-1, the V gene TRBV10-3, with 7 nucleotides matching TRBD1. Per germline, CDR1 ENHRY and CDR2 SYGVKD. The V segment lost 6 bases and the J segment 1 base; nucleotides outside the gene matches: 8. The CDR3 runs to 15 residues.

J is TRBJ1-6 and V is TRBV27, with 7 bases identical to TRBD1. This CDR3 has 16 amino acids. Germline V gene lookup returns CDR1 MNHEY and CDR2 SMNVEV (reference sequence). V shed 6 bases, J shed 0 bases, and the junction held 5 bases outside the gene matches. The CDR3 DNA reads TGTGCCAGCAGGTCGACAGGGAGCTCCTATAATTCACCCCTCCACTTT. Translation: CASRSTGSSYNSPLHF.

This clone showed up just once. The CDR3 is CASSYGQGLWNGYTF. The CDR3 DNA sequence: TGTGCCAGCAGTTATGGGCAGGGTCTTTGGAACGGCTACACCTTC. V gene TRBV6-5 combines with J gene TRBJ1-2; a weak D match, TRBD1 (5 bases). Per the germline V gene, CDR1 is MNHEY and CDR2 is SVGAGI. The CDR3 length is 15 residues. V gave up 3 bases and J gave up 8 bases, with 19 bases separating them.